The 9 T cell receptor beta chains presented below share a single source sample, sequenced in a study of cytomegalovirus exposure and HLA in healthy donors (dated by TCRdb to 2015 to 2018). The library was produced with the immunoSEQ multiplex PCR assay. For the multiplex PCR, a mixture combining 60 forward primers for TCR Vbeta segments and 13 reverse primers for TCR Jbeta segments was used. TCRdb provides this immuneACCESS table in a form limited to in-frame rearrangements. Some clones are lacking; in checked studies, under half of them reflect an unresolved V gene, and why the rest are absent is not known. Recorded for this sample are some 200,000 clones; 80% to 85% of them occurred a single time. 1.6% of the sample lies in the top ten. Sample: PBMCs. Receptors originate from a man aged 50 to 60 in good health and CMV-seronegative.

The chain recombines TRBV15 with TRBJ1-4, with 8 bases identical to TRBD1. Germline V CDR1 and CDR2: LNHNV, YYDKDF (reference sequence). The CDR3 extends over 11 amino acids. The V gene end was trimmed by 3 bases and the J gene end by 14 bases; junction bases not matched to a gene: 2. The CDR3 region is CATSRGDRLFF. The CDR3 DNA reads TGTGCCACCAGCAGGGGGGACAGGCTGTTTTTT.

The chain carries TRBV6-1 and TRBJ1-2; D gene uncertain. With 8 bases removed from V and 4 bases from J, the gap between germline ends came to 8 bases. The CDR3 spans 11 residues. Germline V gene data show CDR1 as MNHNS and CDR2 as SASEGT. The chain's CDR3 is CASGTLYGYTF. The DNA for the CDR3 is TGTGCCAGCGGCACGCTCTATGGCTACACCTTC.

On this clone: Other DNA variants within this sample encode the same CDR3. The chain combines TRBV5-1 with TRBJ2-5; D unclear. In germline, CDR1 is SGHRS, CDR2 YFSETQ. V lost 0 bases and J 2 bases, leaving 5 bases between the germline ends. This CDR3 region has 13 residues. The CDR3 here is CASSLARQETQYF. In DNA form, the CDR3 reads TGCGCCAGCAGCTTGGCCAGACAAGAGACCCAGTACTTC.

The chain is built from TRBV5-1 and TRBJ1-2; 7 bases match TRBD1. This CDR3 contains 14 residues. With V trimmed by 3 bases and J by 5 bases, 7 bases remained unmatched. Looked up from germline, CDR1 is SGHRS and CDR2 is YFSETQ. DNA of the CDR3: TGCGCCAGCAGCTCCGCCGGGACAGCGTATGGCTACACCTTC. Its protein is CASSSAGTAYGYTF.

This clone appeared a single time. V and J are TRBV6-6 and TRBJ2-3; TRBD2 matches 8 bases. There are 13 residues in the CDR3. In germline, CDR1 is MNHNY, CDR2 SVGAGI (reference sequence). With V trimmed by 6 bases and J by 6 bases, 5 bases remained unmatched. For the CDR3, the DNA is TGTGCCAGCAGCCTCGGGGGGGTGGATACGCAGTATTTT. Protein product: CASSLGGVDTQYF.

The chain carries TRBV5-5 and TRBJ2-5; D may be TRBD2 (6 bases). The CDR3 length is 17 residues. Germline CDR1 SGHKS, CDR2 YYEKEE (reference sequence). The V end lost 2 bases, the J end lost 2 bases, and 19 bases lay between the germline ends. CDR3 region: CASSFGPRGAAQETQYF. The CDR3 DNA is TGTGCCAGCAGCTTCGGGCCGCGGGGAGCGGCGCAAGAGACCCAGTACTTC.

The V and J genes are TRBV6-6 and TRBJ2-3, with TRBD2 matching over 8 bases. The CDR3 contains 13 residues. Germline loops: CDR1 MNHNY, CDR2 SVGAGI (reference sequence). J lost 6 bases, V lost 5 bases, and 4 bases had no gene match. CDR3 amino acids: CASSGTSSDTQYF. In nucleotides, the CDR3 is TGTGCCAGCAGTGGGACTAGTTCGGATACGCAGTATTTT.

V is TRBV7-3 and J is TRBJ2-1, with TRBD1 identical over 9 bases. V was clipped by 1 base and J by 8 bases; unmatched bases: 6. The CDR3 covers 15 residues. CDR1 and CDR2 (germline): SGHTA, FQGTGA. The CDR3 nucleotides are TGTGCCAGCAGCTTAAGTCGGACAGGGGATGATGAGCAGTTCTTC. Translation gives CASSLSRTGDDEQFF.

A single count supports this clone. The rearrangement uses TRBV30 and TRBJ2-4; the match to TRBD2 covers 7 bases. Germline lookup yields CDR1 GTSNPN and CDR2 SVGIG (reference sequence). This CDR3 has 12 residues. V was clipped by 2 bases and J by 8 bases; unmatched bases: 3. CDR3 in DNA: TGTGCCTGGAGTACGGCGGGGGACATTCAGTACTTC. Protein sequence: CAWSTAGDIQYF.